The source of this TCR beta chain is a study of blood T cell repertoires in COVID-19. J gave up 8 bases and V 0 bases, and 17 bases lay outside the gene matches. This CDR3 has 20 amino acids. Germline values: CDR1 MGHRA, CDR2 YSYEKL. Profiled with immunoSEQ multiplex PCR; TCRdb holds only in-frame clones, not every one. The data show roughly 260,000 clones, just over 90% seen once. Sequencing input: PBMCs or T cells enriched from blood (not recorded which). J is TRBJ1-4 and V is TRBV4-1; TRBD1 matches at 11 bases. The sequence came from a woman in her late teens or twenties who had recovered from COVID-19. The DNA of the CDR3 is TGCGCCAGCAGCCAAGATCACTACGGGACAGGGGGACAAAAAGGCGAAAAACTGTTTTTT. Translating gives CASSQDHYGTGGQKGEKLFF.